This TCR beta chain was recorded in a study of vaccination and CD4 T cells after COVID-19. Looking at the study overall: SARS-CoV-2 had been detected by nasal swab PCR in convalescent patients; nine were mild, one severe.

Sample treatment: roughly nine-day PBMC culture with coronavirus spike peptide pools or control peptides (ViraFEST assay). Concerning this clonotype: The target antigen is unknown.

Sequenced with the Oncomine TCR Beta short-read assay was DNA taken from cultured CD4+ T cells. A single record per CDR3 protein comes from TCRdb applying MiXCR to the PCR reads. The sample yields about 7,300 distinct CDR3 sequences, approximately 51% seen once. Looked up from germline, CDR1 is SGHVS and CDR2 is FQNEAQ. There are 13 residues in the CDR3. Trimming took 5 bases from V and 1 from J, leaving 8 bases between them. The TCR sequence derives from a human donor who had recovered from COVID-19. J is TRBJ2-5 and V is TRBV7-8, with a weak D call TRBD2 (6 bases). Sequencing was done on a sample of CD4+ T cells from blood, cultured in vitro. The CDR3 protein is CASSRTIQETQYF. The CDR3 DNA reads as TGTGCCAGCAGCCGGACTATCCAAGAGACCCAGTACTTC. Together with reference TRBV7-8 and TRBJ2-5, the CDR3 gives the full variable domain: GAGVSQSPRYKVAKRGQDVALRCDPISGHVSLFWYQQALGQGPEFLTYFQNEAQLDKSGLPSDRFFAERPEGSVSTLKIQRTQQEDSAVYLCASSRTIQETQYFGPGTRLLVL.